These 24 T cell receptor beta chains came from one sample sequenced in a study of T-cell reconstitution after alpha-beta-depleted transplantation in children. The library targeted TCRbeta and was prepared with unique molecular identifiers. MiXCR, applied by TCRdb to the PCR reads, yields one record per CDR3 protein. The sample holds about 980,000 distinct CDR3 sequences, around 30% seen once. Sequences were derived from PBMCs, mostly from graft donor cells, sampled 360 days after TCRalphabeta/CD19-depleted stem cell transplant. The receptors derive from a boy in the first two years of life who had a stem cell transplant for SCID, so the T cells may come from the graft donor.

This clonotype was counted a few times. The rearrangement links TRBV5-6 to TRBJ2-1, with unresolved D. The CDR3 covers 14 residues. Germline V CDR1 and CDR2: SGHDT, YYEEEE. Trimming pared 4 bases from V and 5 bases from J, leaving 13 bases between. The CDR3 nucleotides read TGTGCCAGCAGCCCCCCAACCCCAAACAATGAGCAGTTCTTC. It specifies CASSPPTPNNEQFF.

This chain joins TRBV30 and TRBJ2-2; maybe TRBD1 (6 bases). The CDR3 spans 11 residues. Deletions cut 4 bases from V and 10 bases from J, with 10 bases between. Germline CDR1 is GTSNPN and CDR2 is SVGIG (reference sequence). CDR3 residues: CAWNSGQELFF. In DNA form, the CDR3 reads TGTGCCTGGAATTCGGGACAGGAGCTGTTTTTT.

In its sample, this clonotype was seen a few times. V is TRBV29-1 and J is TRBJ1-1, with 7 positions matching TRBD1. J lost 6 bases, V lost 5 bases, and 12 bases had no gene match. The CDR3 sequence is 14 residues long. Germline CDR1 SQVTM, CDR2 ANQGSEA. The CDR3 sequence is CSVFTTGREAEAFF. Here the CDR3 DNA reads TGCAGCGTTTTCACGACAGGGCGTGAGGCTGAAGCTTTCTTT. The entire variable domain, with the rest obtained from reference TRBV29-1 and TRBJ1-1, is as follows: SAVISQKPSRDICQRGTSLTIQCQVDSQVTMMFWYRQQPGQSLTLIATANQGSEATYESGFVIDKFPISRPNLTFSTLTVSNMSPEDSSIYLCSVFTTGREAEAFFGQGTRLTVV.

The chain recombines TRBV12-5 with TRBJ1-2; no reliable D call. The V gene lost 2 bases and the J gene lost 2 bases, with 6 bases spanning the gap. This CDR3 is built from 13 residues. Germline lookup yields CDR1 LGHNT and CDR2 FRNRAP. The CDR3, as DNA: TGTGCTAGTGGTTTGATACAGAACTATGGCTACACCTTC. As protein: CASGLIQNYGYTF.

This clonotype has more than one count but fewer than ten. The chain joins TRBV5-1 to TRBJ2-2; D tentatively reads TRBD1 or TRBD2 (6 bases each). Per the germline V gene, CDR1 is SGHRS and CDR2 is YFSETQ. V dropped 5 bases and J dropped 0 bases, with 11 bases sitting between them. The CDR3 is made up of 15 amino acids. The CDR3 is CASSWGAANTGELFF. DNA of the CDR3: TGCGCCAGCAGTTGGGGGGCGGCGAACACCGGGGAGCTGTTTTTT.

The chain employs TRBV3-1 and TRBJ2-2; 11 bases fit TRBD2. V trimming: 4 bases; J trimming: 2 bases; junction bases outside the gene matches: 9. In germline, CDR1 is LGHDT, CDR2 YNNKEL (reference sequence). The CDR3 spans 18 residues. CDR3 nucleotides: TGTGCCAGCAGCCCCCTGTCTAGCGGGGGGCACAACACCGGGGAGCTGTTTTTT. Its protein is CASSPLSSGGHNTGELFF. Based on the CDR3 plus reference TRBV3-1 and TRBJ2-2, the full variable domain is DTAVSQTPKYLVTQMGNDKSIKCEQNLGHDTMYWYKQDSKKFLKIMFSYNNKELIINETVPNRFSPKSPDKAHLNLHINSLELGDSAVYFCASSPLSSGGHNTGELFFGEGSRLTVL.

The CDR3 coding sequence is TGTGCCAGCAGTGATTTGAACAACAATGAGCAGTTCTTC. Amino acid sequence: CASSDLNNNEQFF. The V gene is TRBV12-3 or TRBV12-4, the J gene TRBJ2-1; D unclear. This CDR3 is 13 amino acids long. V was clipped by 5 bases and J by 5 bases, with 10 bases between them.

In its sample, this clonotype was seen a few times. The rearrangement links TRBV19 to TRBJ2-7; 7 bases are a match to TRBD1. Germline CDR1 is LNHDA and CDR2 is SQIVND (reference sequence). The ends lost 6 bases at V and 1 base at J; junction bases unmatched: 6. The CDR3 is 14 residues long. In DNA form, the CDR3 reads TGTGCCAGTAGGGCGAGACAGGGTTCCTACGAGCAGTACTTC. It encodes CASRARQGSYEQYF.

The rearrangement joins TRBV6-2 or TRBV6-3 to TRBJ2-5; no firm D call. Trimming left V 2 bases short and J 5 bases short, with 12 bases between. This CDR3 comprises 14 residues. CDR1 is MNHEY and CDR2 is SVGEGT in the germline V gene. The CDR3 sequence is CASSYRAVRETQYF. CDR3 nucleotides: TGTGCCAGCAGTTACCGGGCGGTGCGGGAGACCCAGTACTTC.

This chain connects TRBV5-1 to TRBJ2-1; the D gene could be TRBD1 or TRBD2 (6 bases each). Germline values: CDR1 SGHRS, CDR2 YFSETQ. The germline V and J ends were trimmed by 0 bases and 8 bases, with 15 bases remaining between them. The CDR3 is 15 residues long. CDR3: CASSLAKGGPYEQFF. The DNA of the CDR3 is TGCGCCAGCAGCTTGGCCAAGGGGGGCCCATATGAGCAGTTCTTC.

The chain employs TRBV29-1 and TRBJ2-3; TRBD1 matches 7 bases. The CDR3 consists of 14 residues. V was pared by 6 bases and J by 0 bases, with 6 bases of the junction left unmatched. Germline CDR1 reads SQVTM; CDR2 reads ANQGSEA. Written as DNA, the CDR3 is TGCAGCGTAGTCCGACAGGGAAGCACAGATACGCAGTATTTT. It codes for CSVVRQGSTDTQYF.

The rearrangement links TRBV14 to TRBJ2-1; D may correspond to TRBD1 or TRBD2 (6 bases each). Germline CDR1 and CDR2: SGHDN and FVKESK. Trimming took 3 bases from V and 7 from J, leaving 16 bases between them. The CDR3 consists of 15 residues. CDR3 nucleotide sequence: TGTGCCAGCAGCCATCGGGGGCCCGTCCAAAATGAGCAGTTCTTC. It encodes CASSHRGPVQNEQFF.

This clonotype showed up just a few times. This chain uses TRBV7-9 with TRBJ2-3; 7 bases map to TRBD1. V lost 1 base, J lost 0 bases, and 10 bases stayed unmatched. Per the germline V gene, CDR1 is SEHNR and CDR2 is FQNEAQ (reference sequence). The CDR3 is 18 amino acids. The CDR3 protein is CASSLEPQTGLSTDTQYF. For the CDR3, the DNA is TGTGCCAGCAGCTTAGAGCCTCAGACAGGGTTGAGCACAGATACGCAGTATTTT.

This clonotype has only a few counts. The V and J genes are TRBV20-1 and TRBJ2-1; D unclear. Germline CDR1 is DFQATT and CDR2 is SNEGSKA (reference sequence). The V end was cut by 4 bases, the J end by 3 bases, with 4 bases between. This CDR3 region has 11 residues. CDR3 protein: CSAMSYNEQFF. For the CDR3, the DNA is TGCAGTGCTATGAGCTACAATGAGCAGTTCTTC.

The chain uses TRBV20-1 and TRBJ1-5; D is unresolved. Germline assignment: CDR1 DFQATT and CDR2 SNEGSKA (reference sequence). V dropped 3 bases and J dropped 0 bases, with 9 bases sitting between them. The CDR3 runs to 14 residues. The CDR3 sequence is CSASPSYSNQPQHF. CDR3 DNA sequence: TGCAGTGCTAGTCCCAGCTATAGCAATCAGCCCCAGCATTTT.

V and J are TRBV29-1 and TRBJ1-1; D remains unclear. The CDR3 has 13 residues. Trimming left V 8 bases short and J 1 base short, with 14 bases between. CDR1 and CDR2 from the germline V gene are SQVTM and ANQGSEA. The DNA of the CDR3 is TGCAGCTCTACCGGGAGAGGGAACACTGAAGCTTTCTTT. Protein sequence: CSSTGRGNTEAFF.

This chain links TRBV5-1 with TRBJ2-1; D is possibly TRBD2 (7 bases). The germline V gene encodes CDR1 SGHRS and CDR2 YFSETQ. V was shortened by 4 bases and J by 6 bases, with 20 bases between the two germline ends. The CDR3 spans 16 residues. CDR3 sequence: CASSRRGGLVLNEQFF. The DNA of the CDR3 is TGCGCCAGCAGCCGGAGGGGGGGCCTGGTACTCAATGAGCAGTTCTTC.

J is TRBJ2-3 and V is TRBV5-1; TRBD2 matches 12 bases. The CDR3 has 14 residues. V trimming: 4 bases; J trimming: 9 bases; junction bases outside the gene matches: 6. Germline-derived CDR1 and CDR2 are SGHRS and YFSETQ. The CDR3 DNA follows: TGCGCCAGCAGCGTCGAACTAGCGGGGGGCACGCAGTATTTT. Translated: CASSVELAGGTQYF.

Details on this clonotype: This may be a read error, as it is one base from a much larger clone. The chain employs TRBV10-3 and TRBJ2-1; 8 bases agree with TRBD1. The junction had 0 bases not matched to a gene; V was cut back by 2 bases and J by 6 bases. Germline values: CDR1 ENHRY, CDR2 SYGVKD. The CDR3 has 13 residues. CDR3 amino acids: CAISETGGNEQFF. In DNA form, the CDR3 reads TGTGCCATCAGTGAGACAGGGGGCAATGAGCAGTTCTTC.

The sample holds a few counts of this clonotype. This sequence joins TRBV4-3 and TRBJ2-7; D gene ambiguous. The CDR3 is 13 residues long. With 1 base removed from V and 6 bases from J, the gap between germline ends came to 10 bases. CDR1 is LGHNA, CDR2 YSLEER, per germline. CDR3 amino acids: CASSQVRRSEQYF. The CDR3 DNA follows: TGCGCCAGCAGCCAAGTTAGACGCTCCGAGCAGTACTTC.

In this sample, this clonotype turned up a few times. This sequence joins TRBV9 and TRBJ2-3; D gene ambiguous. There are 12 residues in the CDR3. Per the germline V gene, CDR1 is SGDLS and CDR2 is YYNGEE. V was pared by 3 bases and J by 8 bases, with 10 bases between. The CDR3 region has the DNA TGTGCCAGCAGCGCTACCTCGGGTACGCAGTATTTT. Encoded protein: CASSATSGTQYF.

This clonotype was detected only a few times. V usage is TRBV5-1 and J usage is TRBJ2-1, with no clear D. This CDR3 is built from 12 residues. V was cut by 1 base and J by 6 bases, with 5 bases left in between. The germline V gene has CDR1 SGHRS and CDR2 YFSETQ. The CDR3 DNA reads as TGCGCCAGCAGCTTGCCTACCAATGAGCAGTTCTTC. Translation gives CASSLPTNEQFF. Looking up the rest from reference TRBV5-1 and TRBJ2-1 gives the full variable domain: KAGVTQTPRYLIKTRGQQVTLSCSPISGHRSVSWYQQTPGQGLQFLFEYFSETQRNKGNFPGRFSGRQFSNSRSEMNVSTLELGDSALYLCASSLPTNEQFFGPGTRLTVL.

The rearrangement uses TRBV4-2 and TRBJ2-1; TRBD1 matches at 8 bases. Unmatched junction bases numbered 14, after V lost 4 bases and J lost 9 bases. CDR1 LGHNA and CDR2 YNFKEQ come from the germline V gene. The CDR3 covers 16 residues. The CDR3, as DNA: TGTGCCAGCAGCCGATTCGGACAGGGACGTGGGAGTGAGCAGTTCTTC. Translation gives CASSRFGQGRGSEQFF.

The rearrangement uses TRBV11-2 and TRBJ2-1; tentatively, D is TRBD1 (7 bases). This CDR3 is built from 18 residues. Trimming stripped 5 bases from V and 5 bases from J, with 25 bases between. Per germline, CDR1 SGHAT and CDR2 FQNNGV. For the CDR3, the DNA is TGTGCCAGCAGCCGAGTAAAGAACAGGGGACTGGGGGACAATGAGCAGTTCTTC. It encodes CASSRVKNRGLGDNEQFF.